In its sample, the clone carrying this TCR beta chain was seen once. Its antigen is not known. The source of the sample is a study of cytomegalovirus exposure and HLA in healthy donors. Study summary: Ancestry clustering placed roughly 86% of more than 350 genotyped donors in the Caucasian-associated cluster.

This PCR relied on a set of 60 Vbeta primers and 13 Jbeta primers. Per the authors' pipeline: As a later analysis found, there were 70 million to 100 million unique TCR beta chains, of which some 10 million were shared. The table came from immunoSEQ multiplex PCR; TCRdb's copy has only in-frame clones and leaves some out. V and J calls and clone size come straight from that table; D and trimming were deduced from the DNA. The sample has under 110,000 clones; 60% to 80% are singletons. Per germline, CDR1 SNHLY and CDR2 FYNNEI. The germline V and J ends were trimmed by 6 bases and 4 bases, with 12 bases remaining between them. This CDR3 comprises 14 residues. Study-level points and caveats: One variant, a missense change in DCLRE1C, was linked in a later analysis to TCR beta V- and J-gene trimming. Earlier analysis looked at TCR beta V segments, and most were productive about 87% or about 30% of the time.

The source material was PBMCs. This receptor was obtained from a man aged 35-49 years in good health and CMV-seronegative. The rearrangement uses TRBV2 and TRBJ1-4, with a possible D match to TRBD1 (5 bases). CDR3 coding DNA: TGTGCCAGCAGGGGGGGACGGAATAATGAAAAACTGTTTTTT. Its protein product is CASRGGRNNEKLFF. The whole variable domain, filled in from reference TRBV2 and TRBJ1-4, reads EPEVTQTPSHQVTQMGQEVILRCVPISNHLYFYWYRQILGQKVEFLVSFYNNEISEKSEIFDDQFSVERPDGSNFTLKIRSTKLEDSAMYFCASRGGRNNEKLFFGSGTQLSVL.